The next 15 T cell receptor beta chains were all read from a single sample in a study of kidney transplant recipient with SARS-CoV-2 infection. TCRdb re-called the reads through MiXCR, storing one row per CDR3 protein. The table lists under 300,000 distinct CDR3 sequences, 25% to 30% of them singletons, with under 7.5% in the top ten. Sequences were derived from a blood sample, sampled at baseline and between days 110 and 120 from a kidney transplant recipient. These receptors originate from a male patient younger than 45 who had COVID-19 and was a kidney transplant recipient. Some T cells may be graft donor cells.

This clonotype came up many times. The J gene is TRBJ1-5, the V gene TRBV28; D ambiguous. The CDR3 is 17 amino acids. Trimming took 1 base from V and 3 from J, leaving 16 bases between them. Germline V gene data show CDR1 as MDHEN and CDR2 as SYDVKM. The DNA for the CDR3 is TGTGCCAGCAGTTTATCTGGCAGGCGCCGATCCAATCAGCCCCAGCATTTT. Encoded protein: CASSLSGRRRSNQPQHF.

The table lists this clonotype with many counts. The chain links TRBV6-2 or TRBV6-3 to TRBJ1-2; D remains ambiguous. V dropped 2 bases and J dropped 4 bases, with 5 bases sitting between them. CDR3 length: 12 residues. CDR1 and CDR2 (germline): MNHEY, SVGEGT. CDR3 region: CASSYVSYGYTF. The CDR3 nucleotides read TGTGCCAGCAGTTACGTGAGCTATGGCTACACCTTC.

There are many counts of this clonotype. This rearrangement joins TRBV3-1 to TRBJ2-2; D possibly corresponds to TRBD2 (5 bases). Germline assignment: CDR1 LGHDT and CDR2 YNNKEL (reference sequence). This CDR3 region has 18 residues. Trimming shortened V by 4 bases and J by 5 bases, and 23 bases separated the two germline ends. The CDR3: CASSREGPISGLTGELFF. DNA of the CDR3: TGTGCCAGCAGCCGTGAGGGTCCCATTTCAGGCTTGACCGGGGAGCTGTTTTTT.

This clonotype was picked up many times. The V and J genes are TRBV6-5 and TRBJ1-2; perhaps TRBD1 as D (6 bases). V lost 5 bases and J 4 bases, leaving 23 bases between the germline ends. The CDR3 covers 17 residues. Germline assignment: CDR1 MNHEY and CDR2 SVGAGI. The CDR3 spells CASSNDRPYGKTYGYTF. In DNA, the CDR3 is TGTGCCAGCAGTAATGACAGGCCTTACGGAAAGACCTATGGCTACACCTTC.

There are many counts of this clonotype. The gene calls are TRBV27 and TRBJ2-7; 7 nucleotides align to TRBD2. With 5 bases clipped from V and 4 bases from J, the junction kept 2 bases outside the gene matches. The germline V gene has CDR1 MNHEY and CDR2 SMNVEV (reference sequence). The CDR3 loop spans 12 amino acids. CDR3 sequence: CASSPGRYEQYF. The CDR3 coding sequence is TGTGCCAGCAGTCCCGGGAGGTACGAGCAGTACTTC.

The sample holds many counts of this clonotype. The genes are TRBV18 and TRBJ1-1; the match to TRBD1 covers 11 bases. The V and J ends lost 5 bases and 1 base, in that order; junction bases with no gene match: 9. This CDR3 contains 17 residues. Germline CDR1 is KGHSH and CDR2 is LQKENI. For the CDR3, the DNA is TGTGCCAGCTCATTCGACCTGGGACAGGGGGGGAACACTGAAGCTTTCTTT. Translated: CASSFDLGQGGNTEAFF.

This clonotype was counted ten times or more. The chain employs TRBV28 and TRBJ1-1; D is unresolved. The CDR3 runs 13 residues. V lost 10 bases and J 8 bases, leaving 20 bases between the germline ends. Germline values: CDR1 MDHEN, CDR2 SYDVKM. The CDR3 DNA reads TGTGCCACCTCACCCCCCTCTACAAGAGAAGCTTTCTTT. It codes for CATSPPSTREAFF.

This clonotype has ten or more counts. The rearrangement joins TRBV20-1 to TRBJ2-5; D not resolved. Germline-derived CDR1 and CDR2 are DFQATT and SNEGSKA (reference sequence). This CDR3 has 13 residues. V lost 0 bases, J lost 4 bases, and 9 bases lay in between. In DNA, the CDR3 is TGCAGTGCTAGAGATTCTCCCAGAGAGACCCAGTACTTC. Translated: CSARDSPRETQYF.

This chain connects TRBV7-9 to TRBJ2-3; weak D call: TRBD2 (5 bases). Germline-derived CDR1 and CDR2 are SEHNR and FQNEAQ (reference sequence). V lost 5 bases and J 0 bases, leaving 21 bases between the germline ends. The CDR3 is 18 amino acids. The CDR3 DNA sequence: TGTGCCAGCAGCCAGGAGAGACTAACGGGGTCTAGCACAGATACGCAGTATTTT. Its translation: CASSQERLTGSSTDTQYF.

The chain has TRBV5-6 and TRBJ2-5; D remains unclear. The CDR3 has 13 amino acids. Germline CDR1 SGHDT, CDR2 YYEEEE. V lost 0 bases, J lost 4 bases, and 7 bases lay in between. CDR3 nucleotide sequence: TGTGCCAGCAGCTTGGTTGACCCAGAGACCCAGTACTTC. Translation gives CASSLVDPETQYF.

This clonotype was seen only a few times. This chain links TRBV6-1 with TRBJ2-3; unclear D gene. This CDR3 spans 14 amino acids. Germline V CDR1 and CDR2: MNHNS, SASEGT. With 6 bases removed from V and 2 bases from J, the gap between germline ends came to 12 bases. CDR3 loop: CASSRTQNTDTQYF. Written as DNA, the CDR3 is TGTGCCAGCAGCCGGACCCAAAACACAGATACGCAGTATTTT.

The chain uses TRBV25-1 and TRBJ2-1; 12 bases map to TRBD1. The CDR3 spans 15 residues. The V and J ends lost 5 bases and 7 bases, in that order; junction bases with no gene match: 6. Per the germline V gene, CDR1 is MGHDK and CDR2 is SYGVNS. The CDR3 DNA reads as TGTGCCAGCAGTCCCGGGACAGGGGGCTTGAATGAGCAGTTCTTC. Its translation: CASSPGTGGLNEQFF.

As for this clonotype: Being one base from a much bigger clone, this may be a read error. The V gene is TRBV7-9, the J gene TRBJ2-2; 7 positions match TRBD2. The CDR3 spans 15 residues. CDR1 is SEHNR and CDR2 is FQNEAQ in the germline V gene (reference sequence). As DNA, the CDR3 is TGTGCCGGCAGGACGGGACTAACTAACACCGGGGAGCTGTTTTTT. Protein product: CAGRTGLTNTGELFF.

With regard to this clonotype: A much larger clone lies one base from this, so it may be a read error. This chain uses TRBV3-1 with TRBJ1-3; no reliable D call. The CDR3 consists of 14 residues. CDR1 LGHDT and CDR2 YNNKEL come from the germline V gene (reference sequence). The CDR3 protein is CAGSPLDSGNTIYF. As DNA, the CDR3 is TGTGCCGGCAGCCCACTTGACTCTGGAAACACCATATATTTT.

This clonotype was counted many times. V usage is TRBV6-5 and J usage is TRBJ1-4; 7 nucleotides align to TRBD1. The V gene's germline CDR1 is MNHEY and CDR2 SVGAGI. Losses at the gene ends were 6 bases for V and 8 bases for J; bases not matched to a gene: 9. The CDR3 totals 14 residues. The CDR3 bases are TGTGCCAGCAGCTACGGGGACAGCCGAGAAAAACTGTTTTTT. Encoded protein: CASSYGDSREKLFF.